This passage covers 11 T cell receptor beta chains from one sample sequenced in a study of T cells in Graves' hyperthyroidism and ophthalmopathy. RNA transcripts yielded amplified TCR beta CDR3 regions. In the first-round RT-PCR of the TCR CDR3, the HTBI primer set was used. TCRdb ran MiXCR on the multiplex PCR reads and lists one entry per CDR3 protein. In the table there are approximately 46,000 distinct CDR3 sequences, about 52% of which are singletons. Input material: peripheral blood or thyroid tissue (not recorded which). The receptors come from a woman in her fifties or sixties with Graves' hyperthyroidism.

This clonotype has at least ten counts. The CDR3 DNA sequence: TGTGCCAGCAGTAATCGTTTTTCTAGTCAAGAGACCCAGTACTTC. Its translation: CASSNRFSSQETQYF. This chain connects TRBV6-1 to TRBJ2-5; D is ambiguous. V lost 5 bases and J 2 bases, leaving 15 bases between the germline ends. Germline loops: CDR1 MNHNS, CDR2 SASEGT. CDR3 size: 15 residues.

V gene TRBV7-9 combines with J gene TRBJ1-4, with TRBD1 matching 10 bases. The germline V gene has CDR1 SEHNR and CDR2 FQNEAQ (reference sequence). V lost 4 bases, J lost 7 bases, and 9 bases stayed unmatched. The CDR3 consists of 16 residues. The CDR3 reads CASSSGPGTGAEKLFF. The CDR3, as DNA: TGTGCCAGCAGCTCGGGTCCCGGGACAGGGGCTGAAAAACTGTTTTTT.

This rearrangement joins TRBV7-8 to TRBJ1-3, with 7 bases matching TRBD1. This CDR3 region has 16 residues. The V segment lost 5 bases and the J segment 0 bases; nucleotides outside the gene matches: 7. The germline V gene has CDR1 SGHVS and CDR2 FQNEAQ. The CDR3 sequence: CASSKGQATSGNTIYF. In DNA form, the CDR3 reads TGTGCCAGCAGCAAAGGACAGGCCACCTCTGGAAACACCATATATTTT.

The chain employs TRBV29-1 and TRBJ1-1; D may be TRBD1 (6 bases). Between the trimmed V and J ends, which lost 6 bases and 10 bases, there was a span of 15 bases. The germline V gene encodes CDR1 SQVTM and CDR2 ANQGSEA. The CDR3 extends over 11 amino acids. The CDR3 sequence: CSVEGGPVAFF. The CDR3 nucleotides read TGCAGCGTAGAGGGGGGGCCTGTAGCTTTCTTT.

Notes on this clonotype: Since the CDR3 does not end with the conserved phenylalanine or tryptophan, this likely comes from a read error. The DNA is omitted, as the CDR3 cannot be located on it reliably, and the CDR3 follows TCRdb's listing. CDR3 loop: CSARTVNT. The V call is TRBV20-1, the J call TRBJ2-5; TRBD1 is the table's D call and was not checked against the DNA. Germline CDR1 reads DFQATT; CDR2 reads SNEGSKA (reference sequence). The length of the CDR3 is 8 amino acids, counting both ends.

This clonotype was picked up one time. The V and J genes are TRBV29-1 and TRBJ1-2, with 10 bases lining up with TRBD1. V shed 4 bases and J 8 bases; nucleotides not matched to a gene: 10. Looked up from germline, CDR1 is SQVTM and CDR2 is ANQGSEA. The CDR3 is 14 residues long. The CDR3 DNA is TGCAGCGTTGTTCCACGACAGGGGGCAGACGGCTACACCTTC. It specifies CSVVPRQGADGYTF. Full variable domain (remainder filled in from reference TRBV29-1 and TRBJ1-2): SAVISQKPSRDICQRGTSLTIQCQVDSQVTMMFWYRQQPGQSLTLIATANQGSEATYESGFVIDKFPISRPNLTFSTLTVSNMSPEDSSIYLCSVVPRQGADGYTFGSGTRLTVV.

This clonotype was counted many times. The chain carries TRBV20-1 and TRBJ2-7; 7 bases line up with TRBD1. V shed 5 bases, J shed 0 bases, and the junction held 10 bases outside the gene matches. The germline gives CDR1 DFQATT, CDR2 SNEGSKA (reference sequence). This CDR3 region has 15 residues. The CDR3 nucleotides are TGCAGTGCTCCCCCGGCGACAGGGAGCTCCTACGAGCAGTACTTC. Its protein is CSAPPATGSSYEQYF.

There are many counts of this clonotype. The chain carries TRBV7-9 and TRBJ1-1; D is uncertain. The CDR3 is made up of 13 amino acids. Trimming took 3 bases from V and 5 from J, leaving 10 bases between them. Germline V lookup: CDR1 SEHNR, CDR2 FQNEAQ (reference sequence). CDR3 DNA: TGTGCCAGCAGCTTCGGGGATAGTACTGAAGCTTTCTTT. Its translation: CASSFGDSTEAFF.

The CDR3 nucleotides are TGTGCCAGCAGTGTCGGGGGGCTGAGCACTGAAGCTTTCTTT. It codes for CASSVGGLSTEAFF. V is TRBV2 and J is TRBJ1-1, with D tentatively TRBD1 (6 bases). In germline, CDR1 is SNHLY, CDR2 FYNNEI. The CDR3 runs 14 residues. Trimming left V 4 bases short and J 4 bases short, with 13 bases between. Variable domain in full (rest from reference TRBV2 and TRBJ1-1): EPEVTQTPSHQVTQMGQEVILRCVPISNHLYFYWYRQILGQKVEFLVSFYNNEISEKSEIFDDQFSVERPDGSNFTLKIRSTKLEDSAMYFCASSVGGLSTEAFFGQGTRLTVV.

The V gene is TRBV7-2, the J gene TRBJ1-3; D not resolved. Germline lookup yields CDR1 SGHTA and CDR2 FQGNSA. Deletions cut 1 base from V and 5 bases from J, with 6 bases between. CDR3 size: 13 residues. As DNA, the CDR3 is TGTGCCAGCAGCTTAGGCCAACGAAACACCATATATTTT. Encoded protein: CASSLGQRNTIYF.

There are many counts of this clonotype. The chain has TRBV19 and TRBJ2-5; 10 bases fit TRBD2. The J segment lost 4 bases and the V segment lost 3 bases, leaving 2 bases of the junction unmatched. Germline V gives CDR1 LNHDA, CDR2 SQIVND (reference sequence). The CDR3 is made up of 14 amino acids. As DNA, the CDR3 is TGTGCCAGTAGTATGCGACTAGCGGGAGAGACCCAGTACTTC. It codes for CASSMRLAGETQYF. Complete variable domain (other parts from reference TRBV19 and TRBJ2-5): DGGITQSPKYLFRKEGQNVTLSCEQNLNHDAMYWYRQDPGQGLRLIYYSQIVNDFQKGDIAEGYSVSREKKESFPLTVTSAQKNPTAFYLCASSMRLAGETQYFGPGTRLLVL.